The TCR beta chain described here comes from a study of cytomegalovirus exposure and HLA in healthy donors. Overall study context: Inside one of the first data releases sat around 77 million unique TCRs taken from HLA-typed donors. General study findings and limits: A later analysis showed HLA-associated TCR beta chains outstripping equally common others in clonal expansion. Later on, an analysis tied about 17,000 TCR beta sequences to HLA alleles at 0.05 false discovery rate. Earlier analysis found most TCR beta V segments productive about 90% or about 30% of the time.

The trim removed 6 bases at V and 2 bases at J, leaving 11 bases unmatched. The germline CDR1 and CDR2 sequences are MDHEN and SYDVKM. CDR3 length equals 16 residues. A remark on this clone: Antigen unknown.

With 60 Vbeta and 13 Jbeta primers, the PCR was carried out. Clones were read by immunoSEQ multiplex PCR, and TCRdb kept only the in-frame ones, dropping some. The sample yields more than 85,000 clones, about 80% seen once. This sequence was found in a middle-aged man in good health and CMV-seronegative. The chain carries TRBV28 and TRBJ2-7; 9 nucleotides align to TRBD1. The source material was PBMCs. The CDR3 reads CASSPFPGQGPYEQYF. CDR3 DNA: TGTGCCAGCAGCCCTTTCCCGGGACAGGGTCCCTACGAGCAGTACTTC.